One sample yielded the 22 T cell receptor beta chains listed below, sequenced in a study of cytomegalovirus exposure and HLA in healthy donors. Amplification used 60 Vbeta primers and 13 Jbeta primers. TCRdb's table, derived via immunoSEQ multiplex PCR, lists solely in-frame clones and lacks some. Found here are about 210,000 clones; the top ten clones hold 0.75% to 1%. Sequencing was done on a sample of PBMCs. These receptor sequences come from a woman aged 25 to 39 in good health and CMV-seropositive.

The gene calls are TRBV9 and TRBJ2-7; D is perhaps TRBD1 (5 bases). Looked up from germline, CDR1 is SGDLS and CDR2 is YYNGEE. Trimming left V 0 bases short and J 5 bases short, with 15 bases between. The CDR3 loop spans 15 amino acids. The CDR3 bases are TGTGCCAGCAGCGTAGGAAGGGGAAACTTGGACGAGCAGTACTTC. Translation gives CASSVGRGNLDEQYF. Supplemented by reference TRBV9 and TRBJ2-7, the full variable domain reads DSGVTQTPKHLITATGQRVTLRCSPRSGDLSVYWYQQSLDQGLQFLIQYYNGEERAKGNILERFSAQQFPDLHSELNLSSLELGDSALYFCASSVGRGNLDEQYFGPGTRLTVT.

The chain has TRBV7-8 and TRBJ2-6, with a tentative D call TRBD2 (6 bases). Trimming pared 3 bases from V and 1 base from J, leaving 25 bases between. The CDR3 loop spans 21 amino acids. Germline CDR1 and CDR2: SGHVS and FQNEAQ. CDR3 region: CASSFTRGSMGGGSGANVLTF. CDR3 nucleotide sequence: TGTGCCAGCAGCTTTACACGGGGAAGTATGGGGGGTGGATCTGGGGCCAACGTCCTGACTTTC.

The J gene is TRBJ2-7, the V gene TRBV7-9, with TRBD1 identical over 8 bases. V gave up 2 bases and J gave up 6 bases; unmatched junction bases: 9. CDR1 SEHNR and CDR2 FQNEAQ come from the germline V gene (reference sequence). CDR3 size: 15 residues. CDR3 nucleotide sequence: TGTGCCAGCAGCTTACAGGGGGCGAGTTATTCCGAGCAGTACTTC. Translating it yields CASSLQGASYSEQYF. Supplemented by reference TRBV7-9 and TRBJ2-7, the full variable domain reads DTGVSQNPRHKITKRGQNVTFRCDPISEHNRLYWYRQTLGQGPEFLTYFQNEAQLEKSRLLSDRFSAERPKGSFSTLEIQRTEQGDSAMYLCASSLQGASYSEQYFGPGTRLTVT.

The chain joins TRBV6-5 to TRBJ1-1; 9 bases match TRBD1. The CDR3 extends over 15 amino acids. Unmatched junction bases numbered 4, after V lost 0 bases and J lost 5 bases. Germline CDR1 reads MNHEY; CDR2 reads SVGAGI. The CDR3 coding sequence is TGTGCCAGCAGTTACTCGGACAGGGGCGCTACTGAAGCTTTCTTT. This translates into CASSYSDRGATEAFF.

The chain employs TRBV2 and TRBJ1-5; D is ambiguous. Trimming took off 6 bases at V and 7 bases at J, with 16 bases between the two ends. The CDR3 has 14 residues. Germline loops: CDR1 SNHLY, CDR2 FYNNEI. The CDR3 nucleotides are TGTGCCAGCAGCGCACGGGGTTTTTTGCAGCCCCAGCATTTT. This gives the protein CASSARGFLQPQHF.

The gene calls are TRBV4-1 and TRBJ1-5, with D perhaps matching TRBD1 (6 bases). CDR1 and CDR2 (germline): MGHRA, YSYEKL. V gave up 2 bases and J gave up 0 bases, with 14 bases separating them. This CDR3 contains 17 residues. This CDR3 reads CASSQIPDRYSNQPQHF. CDR3 coding DNA: TGCGCCAGCAGCCAAATCCCAGACAGGTATAGCAATCAGCCCCAGCATTTT.

V is TRBV28 and J is TRBJ2-1; 7 bases match TRBD2. J lost 4 bases, V lost 3 bases, and 6 bases had no gene match. Germline values: CDR1 MDHEN, CDR2 SYDVKM. CDR3 length: 15 amino acids. In nucleotides, the CDR3 is TGTGCCAGCAGTTTCGGGCTAGCGGTATACAATGAGCAGTTCTTC. Translation gives CASSFGLAVYNEQFF.

The V and J genes are TRBV25-1 and TRBJ1-1; 12 nucleotides match TRBD1. This CDR3 has 17 amino acids. V was pared by 6 bases and J by 1 base, with 9 bases of the junction left unmatched. CDR1 MGHDK and CDR2 SYGVNS come from the germline V gene. The DNA for the CDR3 is TGTGCCAGCAGGGGATGGGGGACAGGGGGCAAGAACACTGAAGCTTTCTTT. This translates into CASRGWGTGGKNTEAFF. Filled out from reference TRBV25-1 and TRBJ1-1, the complete variable domain reads EADIYQTPRYLVIGTGKKITLECSQTMGHDKMYWYQQDPGMELHLIHYSYGVNSTEKGDLSSESTVSRIRTEHFPLTLESARPSHTSQYLCASRGWGTGGKNTEAFFGQGTRLTVV.

The chain couples TRBV6-6 to TRBJ2-7; 8 bases fit TRBD2. This CDR3 has 16 residues. Per the germline V gene, CDR1 is MNHNY and CDR2 is SVGAGI (reference sequence). With 2 bases clipped from V and 7 bases from J, the junction kept 13 bases outside the gene matches. CDR3 amino acids: CASSYTPTSDIQEQYF. DNA for the CDR3: TGTGCCAGCAGTTACACCCCGACTAGCGACATTCAAGAGCAGTACTTC.

The chain has TRBV27 and TRBJ2-1; D uncertain. Germline loops: CDR1 MNHEY, CDR2 SMNVEV (reference sequence). V lost 8 bases, J lost 8 bases, and 16 bases lay in between. The CDR3 is 13 residues long. CDR3 bases: TGTGCCAGCCCCTACCCAATGCGCGATGAGCAGTTCTTC. Translating it yields CASPYPMRDEQFF.

The rearrangement links TRBV19 to TRBJ1-2; 7 bases line up with TRBD1. CDR3 length: 16 amino acids. Germline trimming cut 9 bases from V and 9 bases from J; bases unmatched to any gene: 22. CDR1 is LNHDA, CDR2 SQIVND, per germline (reference sequence). The DNA for the CDR3 is TGTGCCAGCCACCCTTACACAGGGGACGACTTTAGAAGCTACACCTTC. It codes for CASHPYTGDDFRSYTF.

The chain joins TRBV5-1 to TRBJ2-1; D call uncertain. This CDR3 contains 13 residues. Germline CDR1 reads SGHRS; CDR2 reads YFSETQ. The V gene lost 0 bases and the J gene lost 8 bases, with 9 bases spanning the gap. CDR3 nucleotides: TGCGCCAGCAGCTTGGCTCGCGTACATGAGCAGTTCTTC. It is translated as CASSLARVHEQFF. The full variable domain, with the rest looked up from reference TRBV5-1 and TRBJ2-1, is KAGVTQTPRYLIKTRGQQVTLSCSPISGHRSVSWYQQTPGQGLQFLFEYFSETQRNKGNFPGRFSGRQFSNSRSEMNVSTLELGDSALYLCASSLARVHEQFFGPGTRLTVL.

V usage is TRBV7-2 and J usage is TRBJ2-1, with a tentative D call TRBD2 (5 bases). The V and J ends lost 5 bases and 10 bases respectively, with 9 bases between them. This CDR3 is 11 amino acids long. Germline V gene sequence: CDR1 SGHTA, CDR2 FQGNSA. CDR3: CASSPKREQFF. CDR3 bases: TGTGCCAGCAGCCCGAAGCGGGAGCAGTTCTTC.

The J gene is TRBJ1-1, the V gene TRBV6-5; TRBD1 matches at 8 bases. Trimming at V came to 4 bases and at J to 0 bases, leaving 7 bases not matched to a gene. Germline V gene data show CDR1 as MNHEY and CDR2 as SVGAGI. This CDR3 contains 16 residues. CDR3 amino acids: CASSFGGQGMNTEAFF. CDR3 bases: TGTGCCAGCAGTTTCGGAGGACAGGGAATGAACACTGAAGCTTTCTTT.

V and J are TRBV27 and TRBJ1-5; 8 nucleotides agree with TRBD1. V was clipped by 6 bases and J by 2 bases; unmatched bases: 3. The CDR3 extends over 14 amino acids. Looked up from germline, CDR1 is MNHEY and CDR2 is SMNVEV (reference sequence). The DNA for the CDR3 is TGTGCCAGCAGCCCGGACAGGGGCAATCAGCCCCAGCATTTT. Translation: CASSPDRGNQPQHF.

The chain couples TRBV10-3 to TRBJ2-5; 10 bases fit TRBD2. Germline trimming cut 7 bases from V and 3 bases from J; bases unmatched to any gene: 2. CDR1 is ENHRY, CDR2 SYGVKD, per germline. CDR3 length: 13 residues. The CDR3 protein is CAIKLAGEETQYF. CDR3 coding DNA: TGTGCCATCAAGCTAGCGGGAGAAGAGACCCAGTACTTC.

V usage is TRBV5-1 and J usage is TRBJ1-2; a weak D match, TRBD1 (5 bases). Germline V lookup: CDR1 SGHRS, CDR2 YFSETQ. The V end was cut by 0 bases, the J end by 2 bases, with 11 bases between. The CDR3 covers 15 residues. The CDR3: CASSLAFQGNYGYTF. In DNA, the CDR3 is TGCGCCAGCAGCTTGGCGTTCCAGGGAAACTATGGCTACACCTTC.

The chain combines TRBV4-1 with TRBJ2-5, with 8 bases that match TRBD1. The CDR3 has 15 residues. V dropped 2 bases and J dropped 6; count of bases not matched to a gene: 8. In germline, CDR1 is MGHRA, CDR2 YSYEKL. The CDR3 bases are TGCGCCAGCAGCCAACATAGAGACAGGGGAAAGACCCAGTACTTC. This encodes CASSQHRDRGKTQYF.

This chain joins TRBV5-1 and TRBJ1-2; the match to TRBD1 covers 8 bases. The CDR3 has 14 amino acids. Trimming took 0 bases from V and 8 from J; bases not matched to a gene: 6. Per the germline V gene, CDR1 is SGHRS and CDR2 is YFSETQ. In DNA, the CDR3 is TGCGCCAGCAGCTTGGAGGGACAGGCTCTCGGCTACACCTTC. It encodes CASSLEGQALGYTF.

Remarks on this clone: The sample carries other DNA sequences with the same CDR3. The chain recombines TRBV19 with TRBJ1-5; 8 bases fit TRBD1. V trimming: 5 bases; J trimming: 6 bases; junction bases outside the gene matches: 3. Germline V gene data show CDR1 as LNHDA and CDR2 as SQIVND (reference sequence). The CDR3 length is 13 residues. The CDR3 DNA reads TGTGCCAGTAGTGCGACAGGGGTTCAGCCCCAGCATTTT. This gives the protein CASSATGVQPQHF. Full variable domain (rest looked up from reference TRBV19 and TRBJ1-5): DGGITQSPKYLFRKEGQNVTLSCEQNLNHDAMYWYRQDPGQGLRLIYYSQIVNDFQKGDIAEGYSVSREKKESFPLTVTSAQKNPTAFYLCASSATGVQPQHFGDGTRLSIL.

The genes are TRBV5-1 and TRBJ2-5; D remains unclear. V was clipped by 4 bases and J by 2 bases, with 12 bases between them. CDR3 size: 14 residues. The germline V gene encodes CDR1 SGHRS and CDR2 YFSETQ. CDR3 in amino acids: CASSPQSWQETQYF. The DNA for the CDR3 is TGCGCCAGCAGCCCCCAGTCATGGCAAGAGACCCAGTACTTC.

The V and J genes are TRBV10-3 and TRBJ2-3; possible D gene TRBD2, 6 bases. The CDR3 runs 13 residues. Germline CDR1 is ENHRY and CDR2 is SYGVKD. V was pared by 4 bases and J by 6 bases, with 11 bases between. The CDR3 is CAISVQGGDTQYF. The CDR3 DNA reads as TGTGCCATCAGTGTTCAGGGAGGTGATACGCAGTATTTT.